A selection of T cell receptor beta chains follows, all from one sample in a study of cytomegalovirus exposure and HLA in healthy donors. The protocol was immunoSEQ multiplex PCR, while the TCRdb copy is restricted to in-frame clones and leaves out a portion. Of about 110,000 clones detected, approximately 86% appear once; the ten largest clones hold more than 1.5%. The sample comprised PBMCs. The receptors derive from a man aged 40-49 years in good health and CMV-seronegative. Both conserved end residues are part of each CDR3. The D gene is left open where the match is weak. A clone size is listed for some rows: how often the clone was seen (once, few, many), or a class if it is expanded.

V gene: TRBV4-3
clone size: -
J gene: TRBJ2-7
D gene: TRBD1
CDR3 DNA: TGCGCCAGCAGCCAAGGGACAGGGAAAACCTACGAGCAGTACTTC
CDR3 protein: CASSQGTGKTYEQYF

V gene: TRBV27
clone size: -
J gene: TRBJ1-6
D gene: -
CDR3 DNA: TGTGCCAGCAGTTTGAGCAGGAATTCACCCCTCCACTTT
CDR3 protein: CASSLSRNSPLHF

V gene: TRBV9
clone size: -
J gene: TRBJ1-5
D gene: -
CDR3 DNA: TGTGCCAGCAGCGTAGGCACAGGGTATGGTCAGCCCCAGCATTTT
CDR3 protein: CASSVGTGYGQPQHF

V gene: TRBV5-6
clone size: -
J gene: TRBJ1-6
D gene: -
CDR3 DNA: TGTGCCAGCAGCTTTTTAGACAGCGCAGGGACACCCCTCCACTTT
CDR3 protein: CASSFLDSAGTPLHF

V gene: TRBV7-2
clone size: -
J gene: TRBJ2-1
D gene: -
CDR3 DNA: TGTGCCAGCGCCCGTTCAGTCTCCTACAATGAGCAGTTCTTC
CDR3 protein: CASARSVSYNEQFF

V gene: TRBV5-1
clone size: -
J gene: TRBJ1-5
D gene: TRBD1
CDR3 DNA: TGCGCCAGCAGCTTGGGGGGGGAGGACAGGCCCTCAGGATATAGCAATCAGCCCCAGCATTTT
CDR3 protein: CASSLGGEDRPSGYSNQPQHF

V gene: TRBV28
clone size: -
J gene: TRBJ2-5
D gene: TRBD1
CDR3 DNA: TGTGCCAGCAGTCCTACCGACAGGGACCGGGAGACCCAGTACTTC
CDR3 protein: CASSPTDRDRETQYF

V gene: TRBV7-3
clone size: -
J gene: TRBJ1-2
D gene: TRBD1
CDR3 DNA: TGTGCCAGCAGCCGACGACAGGGGGAGGGCTACACCTTC
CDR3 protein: CASSRRQGEGYTF

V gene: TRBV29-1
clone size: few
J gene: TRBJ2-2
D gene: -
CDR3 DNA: TGCAGCGTTGGCCATAGCCCGTCGGGGGAGCTGTTTTTT
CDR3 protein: CSVGHSPSGELFF

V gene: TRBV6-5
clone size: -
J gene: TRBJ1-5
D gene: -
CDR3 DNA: TGTGCCAGCAGTACACAGGGTTATCAGCCCCAGCATTTT
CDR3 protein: CASSTQGYQPQHF

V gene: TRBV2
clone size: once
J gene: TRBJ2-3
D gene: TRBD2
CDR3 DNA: TGTGCCAGCAGTTTCAGACTAGCGAGAAGCACAGATACGCAGTATTTT
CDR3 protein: CASSFRLARSTDTQYF

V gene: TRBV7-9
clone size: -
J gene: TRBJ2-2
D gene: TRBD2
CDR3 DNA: TGTGCCAGCAGCGCGGCGGGGGGCACCGGGGAGCTGTTTTTT
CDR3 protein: CASSAAGGTGELFF

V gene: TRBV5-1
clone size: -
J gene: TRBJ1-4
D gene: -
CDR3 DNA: TGCGCCAGCAGCTTGCTCCAGGCTAATGAAAAACTGTTTTTT
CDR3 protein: CASSLLQANEKLFF

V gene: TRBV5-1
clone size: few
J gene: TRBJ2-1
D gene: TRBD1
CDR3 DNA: TGCGCCAGCAGAACAGGGGGCGCAGGGTATGAGCAGTTCTTC
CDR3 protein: CASRTGGAGYEQFF

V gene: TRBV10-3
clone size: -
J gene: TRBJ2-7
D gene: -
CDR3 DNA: TGTGCCATTCAGGGTCTCGACGAGCAGTACTTC
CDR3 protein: CAIQGLDEQYF

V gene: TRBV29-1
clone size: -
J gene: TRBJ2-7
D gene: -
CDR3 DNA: TGCAGCGTTTCCGCGGGTTTTCGCTCCTACGAGCAGTACTTC
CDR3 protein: CSVSAGFRSYEQYF

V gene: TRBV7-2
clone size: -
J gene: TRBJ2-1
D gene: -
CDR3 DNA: TGTGCCAGCAGCCCCCGAGTTGAGCAGTTCTTC
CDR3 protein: CASSPRVEQFF

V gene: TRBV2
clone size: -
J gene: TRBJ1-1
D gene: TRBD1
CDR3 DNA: TGTGCCAGCAGGGACAGGGGGCTGTCTGAAGCTTTCTTT
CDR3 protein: CASRDRGLSEAFF

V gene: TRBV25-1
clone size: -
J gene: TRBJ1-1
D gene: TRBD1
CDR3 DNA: TGTGCCAGCAGCCCTGTGACAGGGGCCTGGACTGAAGCTTTCTTT
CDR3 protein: CASSPVTGAWTEAFF

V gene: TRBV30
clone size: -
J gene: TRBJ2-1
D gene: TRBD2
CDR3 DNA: TGTGCCTGGAGTCGTGTCGGGGGGGCTGTGCAGTTCTTC
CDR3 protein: CAWSRVGGAVQFF

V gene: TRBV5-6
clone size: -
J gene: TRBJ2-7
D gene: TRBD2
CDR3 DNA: TGTGCCAGCAGCTTGTGGAAAACGGGGGGGCCGTACGAGCAGTACTTC
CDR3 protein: CASSLWKTGGPYEQYF

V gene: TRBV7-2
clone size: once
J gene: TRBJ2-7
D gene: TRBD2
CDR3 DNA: TGTGCCAGCAGCTTCACTAGCGGGGGGGCTGCCGAGCAGTACTTC
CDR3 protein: CASSFTSGGAAEQYF

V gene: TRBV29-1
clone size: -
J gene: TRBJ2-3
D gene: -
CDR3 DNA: TGCAGCGTTGATTGGTGGGGGGGGGCGGCGTTT
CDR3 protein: CSVDWWGGAAF

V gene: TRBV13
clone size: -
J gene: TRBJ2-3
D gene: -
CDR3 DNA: TGTGCCAGCAGCTTAGGGTTAGCGCTTGCAGATACGCAGTATTTT
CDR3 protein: CASSLGLALADTQYF

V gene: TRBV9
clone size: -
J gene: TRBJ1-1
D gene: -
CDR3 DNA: TGTGCCAGCAGCGTAGCTACGGGGGGCACTGAAGCTTTCTTT
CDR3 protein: CASSVATGGTEAFF

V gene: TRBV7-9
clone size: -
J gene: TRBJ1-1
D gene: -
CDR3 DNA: TGTGCCAGCAGCTTACAGGGGATGAACACTGAAGCTTTCTTT
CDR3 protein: CASSLQGMNTEAFF

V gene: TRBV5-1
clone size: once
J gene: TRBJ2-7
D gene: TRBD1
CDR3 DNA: TGCGCCAGCAGCTTGACCGGGGACAGCTCCTACGAGCAGTACTTC
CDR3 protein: CASSLTGDSSYEQYF

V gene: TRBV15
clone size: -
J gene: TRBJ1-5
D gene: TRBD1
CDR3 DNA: TGTGCCACCAGCAGAGCGGGACAGAACAATCAGCCCCAGCATTTT
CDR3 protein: CATSRAGQNNQPQHF

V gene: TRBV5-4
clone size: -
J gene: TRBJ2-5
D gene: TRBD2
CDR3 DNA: TGTGCCAGCAGCTTGGCCGGTACTAGCGAAGGGACCCAGTACTTC
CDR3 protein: CASSLAGTSEGTQYF

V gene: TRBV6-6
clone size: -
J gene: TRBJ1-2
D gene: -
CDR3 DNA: TGTGCCAGCAGTTCAGGGGTCTTTGGATATGGCTACACCTTC
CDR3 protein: CASSSGVFGYGYTF

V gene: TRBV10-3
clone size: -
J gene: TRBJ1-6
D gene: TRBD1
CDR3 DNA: TGTGCCATCAGCCCGGGGACAGGTGCTTCACCCCTCCACTTT
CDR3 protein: CAISPGTGASPLHF

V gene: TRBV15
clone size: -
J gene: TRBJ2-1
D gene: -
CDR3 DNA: TGTGCCACCAGCAGAGATTCAGGGTCGGTTGAGCAGTTCTTC
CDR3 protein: CATSRDSGSVEQFF

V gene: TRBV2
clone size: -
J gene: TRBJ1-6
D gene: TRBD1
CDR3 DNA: TGTGCCAGCAGTGCACAGGGGGAGAATTCACCCCTCCACTTT
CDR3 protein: CASSAQGENSPLHF

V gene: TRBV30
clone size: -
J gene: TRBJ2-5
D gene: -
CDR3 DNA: TGTGCCTGGAGTGTACGAGGGAGCGAGACCCAGTACTTC
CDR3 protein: CAWSVRGSETQYF

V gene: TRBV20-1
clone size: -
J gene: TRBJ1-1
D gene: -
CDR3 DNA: TGCAGTGCTCGGGGGAACACTGAAGCTTTCTTT
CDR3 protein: CSARGNTEAFF

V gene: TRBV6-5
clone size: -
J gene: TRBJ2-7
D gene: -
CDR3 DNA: TGTGCCAGCAGTGCCGAACGGGGGGCGGGCTACGAGCAGTACTTC
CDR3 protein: CASSAERGAGYEQYF

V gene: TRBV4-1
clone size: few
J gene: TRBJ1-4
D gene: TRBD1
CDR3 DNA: TGCGCCAGCAGCCAAGCCGGGACAGGACGTGAAAAACTGTTTTTT
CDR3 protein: CASSQAGTGREKLFF